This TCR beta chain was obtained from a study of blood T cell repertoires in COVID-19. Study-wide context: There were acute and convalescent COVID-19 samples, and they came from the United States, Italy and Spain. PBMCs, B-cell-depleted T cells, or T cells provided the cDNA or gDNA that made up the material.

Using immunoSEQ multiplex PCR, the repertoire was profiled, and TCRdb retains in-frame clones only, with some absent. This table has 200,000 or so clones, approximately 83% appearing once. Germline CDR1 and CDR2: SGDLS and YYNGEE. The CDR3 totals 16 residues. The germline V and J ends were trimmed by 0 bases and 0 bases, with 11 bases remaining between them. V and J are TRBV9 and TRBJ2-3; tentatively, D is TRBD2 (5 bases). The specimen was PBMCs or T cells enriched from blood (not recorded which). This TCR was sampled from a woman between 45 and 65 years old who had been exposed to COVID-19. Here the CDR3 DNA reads TGTGCCAGCAGCGTAGGGGCGGGCGGAAGCACAGATACGCAGTATTTT. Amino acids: CASSVGAGGSTDTQYF.